This T cell receptor (beta chain) was recovered during a study of T cells after posttransplantation cyclophosphamide. Study conclusions and caveats: TRB clonality was highly associated with recipient CMV seropositivity and reactivation. Blood and skin or GI T cell repertoires showed limited TRB overlap.

There are many counts of this clone. The antigen is undetermined. V shed 4 bases and J shed 2 bases, with 9 bases lying between them. This CDR3 is built from 14 residues. Per the germline V gene, CDR1 is SGHDT and CDR2 is YYEEEE. The method was immunoSEQ multiplex PCR; TCRdb's version includes in-frame clones alone and lacks a portion of them. The table records some 40,000 clones without singletons, the ten largest covering 2% to 3%. Source material: PBMCs. The rearrangement links TRBV5-6 to TRBJ2-2; no clear D. The sequence derives from a man aged 50-59 years in good health, CMV-negative, and a related stem cell transplant donor. The CDR3 DNA is TGTGCCAGCAGCCTACCGCCTAACACCGGGGAGCTGTTTTTT. This translates into CASSLPPNTGELFF.